These 14 T cell receptor beta chains were all obtained from the same sample, sequenced in a study of blood T cell repertoires in COVID-19. The table came from immunoSEQ multiplex PCR; TCRdb's copy has only in-frame clones and leaves some out. This sample carries around 300,000 clones, 86% of them seen once, and the ten largest clones take approximately 2.6%. Sequenced input: PBMCs or T cells enriched from blood (not recorded which). Receptors were obtained from a woman aged 18-30 years who had recovered from COVID-19.

The chain couples TRBV4-2 to TRBJ1-1; D call uncertain. The germline V gene encodes CDR1 LGHNA and CDR2 YNFKEQ. This CDR3 has 13 residues. The V gene lost 1 base and the J gene lost 4 bases, with 7 bases spanning the gap. In DNA form, the CDR3 reads TGTGCCAGCAGCCAAGTCGGTCCCACTGAAGCTTTCTTT. This sequence encodes CASSQVGPTEAFF.

This clone turned up a few times. Other DNA sequences within the sample encode an identical CDR3. The chain combines TRBV19 with TRBJ2-7; D ambiguous. Germline values: CDR1 LNHDA, CDR2 SQIVND (reference sequence). The V end was cut by 4 bases, the J end by 0 bases, with 10 bases between. The CDR3 runs 14 residues. The CDR3 DNA sequence: TGTGCCAGTAGTACAGGTTTATCCTCCTACGAGCAGTACTTC. Its translation: CASSTGLSSYEQYF.

This clone appeared a single time. The chain combines TRBV12-5 with TRBJ2-3; 11 bases align to TRBD2. The CDR3 sequence is 17 residues long. Losses at the gene ends were 3 bases for V and 4 bases for J; bases not matched to a gene: 9. Per the germline V gene, CDR1 is LGHNT and CDR2 is FRNRAP. CDR3 region: CASGFTTSGSRADTQYF. The CDR3, as DNA: TGTGCTAGTGGTTTCACCACTAGCGGGAGTAGAGCAGATACGCAGTATTTT.

V and J are TRBV6-5 and TRBJ2-1; 9 bases are shared with TRBD1. The V and J ends lost 4 bases and 7 bases, in that order; junction bases with no gene match: 5. This CDR3 has 14 residues. The germline V gene has CDR1 MNHEY and CDR2 SVGAGI. Here the CDR3 DNA reads TGTGCCAGCAGTTTGGGACAGGGAGGGAATGAGCAGTTCTTC. Amino acid sequence: CASSLGQGGNEQFF.

J is TRBJ1-1 and V is TRBV7-2, with a tentative D call TRBD1 (6 bases). This CDR3 region has 17 residues. Germline V lookup: CDR1 SGHTA, CDR2 FQGNSA. The ends were cut back, 1 base at V and 6 bases at J, with 21 bases in the middle. The CDR3 DNA sequence: TGTGCCAGCAGCTTAGTGTGGGGTCAGGGGAGAGGGGCTGAAGCTTTCTTT. It codes for CASSLVWGQGRGAEAFF. Supplemented by reference TRBV7-2 and TRBJ1-1, the full variable domain reads GAGVSQSPSNKVTEKGKDVELRCDPISGHTALYWYRQSLGQGLEFLIYFQGNSAPDKSGLPSDRFSAERTGGSVSTLTIQRTQQEDSAVYLCASSLVWGQGRGAEAFFGQGTRLTVV.

The V call is TRBV6-4, the J call TRBJ1-2, with a possible D match to TRBD1 (6 bases). The CDR3 runs 15 residues. CDR1 is MRHNA, CDR2 SNTAGT, per germline. The V gene lost 3 bases and the J gene lost 3 bases, with 14 bases spanning the gap. The CDR3 loop reads CASSDCAGVDYGYTF. The CDR3 nucleotides read TGTGCCAGCAGTGATTGTGCAGGGGTCGACTATGGCTACACCTTC.

The chain has TRBV9 and TRBJ2-1, with 9 positions matching TRBD2. V dropped 4 bases and J dropped 8; count of bases not matched to a gene: 16. There are 17 residues in the CDR3. Germline-derived CDR1 and CDR2 are SGDLS and YYNGEE. The CDR3 DNA sequence: TGTGCCAGCAGCCCACGATCCGGGCTAGCGGGATTCGATGAGCAGTTCTTC. It translates to CASSPRSGLAGFDEQFF.

This chain links TRBV28 with TRBJ1-5, with TRBD1 matching 7 bases. The CDR3 runs 14 residues. With 5 bases clipped from V and 6 bases from J, the junction kept 7 bases outside the gene matches. CDR1 and CDR2 from the germline V gene are MDHEN and SYDVKM. This chain's CDR3 is CASSEDRSGQPQHF. CDR3 nucleotides: TGTGCCAGCAGTGAGGACAGGTCTGGTCAGCCCCAGCATTTT.

This clone has a single count. The rearrangement links TRBV5-4 to TRBJ2-7; a possible D gene is TRBD1 (7 bases). CDR1 is SGHNT and CDR2 is YYREEE in the germline V gene (reference sequence). Trimming removed 2 bases at V and 6 bases at J, with 15 bases between. This CDR3 has 14 residues. CDR3 sequence (DNA): TGTGCCAGCAGCTTAGTGACAGGGACTTCCGAGCAGTACTTC. Residues: CASSLVTGTSEQYF.

The chain recombines TRBV11-3 with TRBJ2-5, with D maybe TRBD1 (5 bases). Germline CDR1 SGHNT, CDR2 YENEEA. The V and J ends lost 5 bases and 2 bases respectively, with 12 bases between them. The CDR3 runs to 14 residues. CDR3 residues: CASSRIRQQETQYF. DNA of the CDR3: TGTGCCAGCAGCCGTATTAGACAGCAAGAGACCCAGTACTTC.

The J gene is TRBJ2-7, the V gene TRBV7-2; tentatively, D is TRBD2 (6 bases). Germline V gene data show CDR1 as SGHTA and CDR2 as FQGNSA. This CDR3 is 15 amino acids long. The V and J ends lost 4 bases and 6 bases respectively, with 19 bases between them. This chain's CDR3 is CASSSSTGSQAEQYF. DNA of the CDR3: TGTGCCAGCAGCTCATCCACCGGGAGTCAGGCCGAGCAGTACTTC. The whole variable domain, remainder taken from reference TRBV7-2 and TRBJ2-7, is GAGVSQSPSNKVTEKGKDVELRCDPISGHTALYWYRQSLGQGLEFLIYFQGNSAPDKSGLPSDRFSAERTGGSVSTLTIQRTQQEDSAVYLCASSSSTGSQAEQYFGPGTRLTVT.

V is TRBV6-1 and J is TRBJ1-1, with D possibly being TRBD1 (6 bases). Germline loops: CDR1 MNHNS, CDR2 SASEGT. CDR3 length equals 17 residues. Trimming took off 2 bases at V and 1 base at J, with 17 bases between the two ends. The CDR3 DNA is TGTGCCAGCAGTGAAAGTCCAGGGGTATTGAAGAACACTGAAGCTTTCTTT. This codes for CASSESPGVLKNTEAFF.

This sequence joins TRBV27 and TRBJ1-2; D is unclear. In germline, CDR1 is MNHEY, CDR2 SMNVEV (reference sequence). This CDR3 is built from 14 residues. V was clipped by 5 bases and J by 3 bases, with 13 bases between them. DNA for the CDR3: TGTGCCAGCAGTCCCCTAACGGGATACTATGGCTACACCTTC. This sequence encodes CASSPLTGYYGYTF.

The sample holds a few counts of this clone. This rearrangement joins TRBV6-2 or TRBV6-3 to TRBJ2-7; TRBD2 aligns across 10 bases. The CDR3 runs to 17 residues. Looked up from germline, CDR1 is MNHEY and CDR2 is SVGEGT. V dropped 2 bases and J dropped 0; count of bases not matched to a gene: 7. The DNA for the CDR3 is TGTGCCAGCAGTTACCCGAGTAGCGGGGGGCCCTCCTACGAGCAGTACTTC. This codes for CASSYPSSGGPSYEQYF.